Each of the 30 T cell receptor beta chains below was sequenced from the same sample in a study of monozygotic twins with inflammatory bowel disease. TCRdb reprocessed the 5' RACE reads and keeps a single row for each CDR3 protein, giving no DNA. This sample's table reports fewer than 550,000 distinct CDR3 sequences. The specimen was blood. All receptors come from a human donor with ulcerative colitis or Crohn's disease, or a healthy co-twin of an affected twin (not recorded which).

The V call is TRBV14, the J call TRBJ2-1; TCRdb's D call, TRBD1, is unchecked because there is no DNA. CDR1 is SGHDN, CDR2 FVKESK, per germline. The CDR3 is 15 residues long. The CDR3: CASSHRDRVYNEQFF.

The chain employs TRBV7-2 and TRBJ2-3; TCRdb's D call, TRBD2, is unchecked because there is no DNA. Germline V lookup: CDR1 SGHTA, CDR2 FQGNSA. The CDR3 runs to 14 residues. CDR3 residues: CASTEAGFGDTQYF.

The chain is built from TRBV3-1 and TRBJ2-7; TCRdb's D gene call, TRBD1, goes unchecked for lack of DNA. The CDR3 is 13 residues long. CDR1 is LGHDT and CDR2 is YNNKEL in the germline V gene (reference sequence). The CDR3 reads CASSPTGTPIQYF.

The chain couples TRBV5-1 to TRBJ2-3; lacking DNA, the TRBD2 call made by TCRdb goes unchecked. The CDR3 length is 17 residues. Germline V gives CDR1 SGHRS, CDR2 YFSETQ. CDR3: CASSFLSGAVSTDTQYF. Full variable domain (missing parts from reference TRBV5-1 and TRBJ2-3): KAGVTQTPRYLIKTRGQQVTLSCSPISGHRSVSWYQQTPGQGLQFLFEYFSETQRNKGNFPGRFSGRQFSNSRSEMNVSTLELGDSALYLCASSFLSGAVSTDTQYFGPGTRLTVL.

The rearrangement joins TRBV7-2 to TRBJ1-6. Germline CDR1 reads SGHTA; CDR2 reads FQGNSA. The CDR3 covers 13 residues. The chain's CDR3 is CASSLLFGSPLHF.

The chain recombines TRBV15 with TRBJ2-1; TCRdb proposes TRBD2, but this gene call is untestable without DNA. From germline, CDR1 is LNHNV and CDR2 YYDKDF (reference sequence). CDR3 length: 16 amino acids. The CDR3 loop is CATSIYAGLAGGEQFF.

The rearrangement links TRBV4-1 to TRBJ2-1; as DNA is missing, the TRBD1 call by TCRdb cannot be tested. The CDR3 has 11 amino acids. Germline CDR1 MGHRA, CDR2 YSYEKL. The CDR3 sequence is CASSQENRLRF.

The chain is built from TRBV20-1 and TRBJ2-5; the TCRdb call, TRBD2, lacks DNA for checking. Germline CDR1 reads DFQATT; CDR2 reads SNEGSKA (reference sequence). The CDR3 totals 14 residues. The CDR3 sequence: CSAKESGPQETQYF.

J is TRBJ1-1 and V is TRBV5-1; TCRdb indicates TRBD1, and absent DNA this call remains unverified. Germline V gene data show CDR1 as SGHRS and CDR2 as YFSETQ. There are 14 residues in the CDR3. CDR3 sequence reads: CASSTDGGRTEAFF.

The chain recombines TRBV25-1 with TRBJ2-7; the D call of TRBD1 rests on TCRdb alone, since no DNA is present to check it. Germline assignment: CDR1 MGHDK and CDR2 SYGVNS. The CDR3 extends over 11 amino acids. The CDR3 loop is CASGGNYEQYF.

This chain connects TRBV20-1 to TRBJ2-3; the D gene TCRdb calls, TRBD2, cannot be checked with no DNA. Germline V gives CDR1 DFQATT, CDR2 SNEGSKA (reference sequence). There are 16 residues in the CDR3. CDR3 protein: CSARARLEESTDTQYF.

V usage is TRBV6-5 and J usage is TRBJ1-1; TCRdb's assignment of TRBD1 cannot be checked, as there is no DNA. Germline V gives CDR1 MNHEY, CDR2 SVGAGI. This CDR3 is 17 amino acids long. CDR3 loop: CASSFDTGQAGDTEAFF.

The CDR3: CASSQGVSYNEQFF. The chain combines TRBV4-2 with TRBJ2-1. Germline CDR1 is LGHNA and CDR2 is YNFKEQ. CDR3 size: 14 residues.

The rearrangement links TRBV20-1 to TRBJ2-7; TCRdb reports TRBD2, a call that lacks DNA to check it against. Per the germline V gene, CDR1 is DFQATT and CDR2 is SNEGSKA (reference sequence). There are 15 residues in the CDR3. The chain's CDR3 is CSAREASGFSYEQYF.

The chain carries TRBV27 and TRBJ1-4; there is no DNA to check the TCRdb D call of TRBD1. CDR3 length equals 14 residues. Germline lookup yields CDR1 MNHEY and CDR2 SMNVEV (reference sequence). CDR3 residues: CASADRPTNEKLFF.

CDR3 in amino acids: CASTRLAGDSSTDTQYF. The V gene is TRBV6-1, the J gene TRBJ2-3; with no DNA, the TCRdb D assignment of TRBD2 cannot be verified. From germline, CDR1 is MNHNS and CDR2 SASEGT. The CDR3 contains 17 residues.

The chain couples TRBV18 to TRBJ1-5; the TCRdb call, TRBD1, lacks DNA for checking. This CDR3 has 13 residues. Per germline, CDR1 KGHSH and CDR2 LQKENI. The CDR3 loop reads CASSLDQGQPQHF.

This rearrangement joins TRBV7-2 to TRBJ1-6. There are 15 residues in the CDR3. The germline V gene has CDR1 SGHTA and CDR2 FQGNSA. This chain's CDR3 is CASRPSHGEIWPLHF.

J is TRBJ2-7 and V is TRBV10-3; the D call of TRBD2 rests on TCRdb alone, since no DNA is present to check it. CDR3 size: 14 residues. Germline V gene sequence: CDR1 ENHRY, CDR2 SYGVKD. The chain's CDR3 is CAISRTSGSYEQYF.

The chain combines TRBV20-1 with TRBJ2-1; lacking DNA, the TRBD1 call made by TCRdb goes unchecked. Germline V lookup: CDR1 DFQATT, CDR2 SNEGSKA (reference sequence). The CDR3 contains 16 residues. This chain's CDR3 is CSARSIGTGAYNEQFF.

The genes are TRBV14 and TRBJ2-7. The CDR3 consists of 13 residues. The V gene's germline CDR1 is SGHDN and CDR2 FVKESK. The CDR3: CASSQPNFYEQYF.

This rearrangement joins TRBV9 to TRBJ1-2; TCRdb gives TRBD1 as the D gene, but with no DNA this cannot be confirmed. The CDR3 contains 15 residues. The germline gives CDR1 SGDLS, CDR2 YYNGEE. The CDR3 sequence: CASSVGDRLYYGYTF. Full variable domain (outside the CDR3, taken from reference TRBV9 and TRBJ1-2): DSGVTQTPKHLITATGQRVTLRCSPRSGDLSVYWYQQSLDQGLQFLIQYYNGEERAKGNILERFSAQQFPDLHSELNLSSLELGDSALYFCASSVGDRLYYGYTFGSGTRLTVV.

The V call is TRBV10-3, the J call TRBJ2-7; no DNA is available, so the TRBD1 call from TCRdb remains unchecked. CDR3 size: 13 residues. Per the germline V gene, CDR1 is ENHRY and CDR2 is SYGVKD. The CDR3 spells CAIKGQGSDEQYF.

This chain links TRBV7-2 with TRBJ2-7; TCRdb's D gene call, TRBD1, goes unchecked for lack of DNA. Germline values: CDR1 SGHTA, CDR2 FQGNSA. The CDR3 is 16 amino acids. The CDR3 here is CASSLPPGQQTYEQYF.

The V call is TRBV27, the J call TRBJ2-5; TCRdb picks TRBD1, but there is no DNA to check that call. The CDR3 sequence is 11 residues long. CDR1 and CDR2 (germline): MNHEY, SMNVEV (reference sequence). The CDR3 loop is CASSDLWTQYF.

This chain joins TRBV15 and TRBJ1-6. The V gene's germline CDR1 is LNHNV and CDR2 YYDKDF (reference sequence). CDR3 length: 16 amino acids. The chain's CDR3 is CATSRAGNSYNSPLHF.

The chain uses TRBV6-5 and TRBJ2-7. Per the germline V gene, CDR1 is MNHEY and CDR2 is SVGAGI. CDR3 length: 13 residues. The CDR3 loop reads CASSYSPAYEQYF.

The chain recombines TRBV24-1 with TRBJ2-1; TCRdb calls TRBD1, which cannot be checked without DNA. Looked up from germline, CDR1 is KGHDR and CDR2 is SFDVKD. This CDR3 is built from 14 residues. The CDR3 sequence: CATSDYRVPGEQFF.

V gene TRBV20-1 combines with J gene TRBJ2-3; TCRdb reports TRBD1, a call that lacks DNA to check it against. Germline lookup yields CDR1 DFQATT and CDR2 SNEGSKA (reference sequence). The CDR3 sequence is 17 residues long. The CDR3 sequence: CSAASGGGGMRADTQYF.

The J gene is TRBJ2-7, the V gene TRBV5-1; TCRdb picks TRBD1, but there is no DNA to check that call. The CDR3 is 15 residues long. Germline CDR1 is SGHRS and CDR2 is YFSETQ. The CDR3 sequence is CASSATGTEELEQYF.